The rows below give T cell receptor beta chains drawn from one sample of a study of regulatory T cells in long-lasting Graves disease. TCRdb analysed the multiplex PCR reads with MiXCR anew, one entry per CDR3 protein. The table lists a few hundred thousand distinct CDR3 sequences, roughly 18% of them singletons. The same specimen was also included in a second study, on T cells in Graves' hyperthyroidism and ophthalmopathy.

The input for sequencing was peripheral blood mononuclear cells (PBMCs), taken at new diagnosis, from a patient treated with antithyroid drugs. These receptors were collected from a woman aged 25 to 39 with Graves disease. CDR3s include the opening cysteine and the closing phenylalanine or tryptophan. The D gene is left open where the match is weak.

D	J	V	CDR3
TRBD1	TRBJ2-1	TRBV28	CASSPGTAFYNEQFF
TRBD2	TRBJ2-5	TRBV7-9	CASSLAGGGETQYF
NA	TRBJ1-5	TRBV19	CASEWGAGNQPQHF
NA	TRBJ1-1	TRBV11-2	CASSQGSPWINTEAFF
TRBD1	TRBJ2-1	TRBV6-1	CASTLGQGPNNEQFF
TRBD1	TRBJ2-7	TRBV30	CAWSYRDRDYEQYF
TRBD1	TRBJ2-5	TRBV11-2	CASSSRDRGIPEETQYF
NA	TRBJ2-5	TRBV11-2	CASSLAGAETQYF
TRBD1	TRBJ2-7	TRBV7-9	CASSLPQGASNEQYF
TRBD1	TRBJ1-2	TRBV7-3	CASSPGGDRALGYTF
NA	TRBJ2-1	TRBV28	CASQKAPSGNEQFF
NA	TRBJ1-1	TRBV28	CAVLNPWDTEAFF
NA	TRBJ1-2	TRBV4-1	CASSQWGTADYGYTF
TRBD2	TRBJ2-4	TRBV12-3/TRBV12-4	CASSLAPGGGQGDIQYF
NA	TRBJ1-1	TRBV6-1	CAAYRAPNTEAFF
NA	TRBJ1-2	TRBV3-1	CASSPQARRGYGYTF
NA	TRBJ2-3	TRBV5-6	CASRRTGSDTQYF
NA	TRBJ2-1	TRBV6-2/TRBV6-3	CAGGARDSGNEQFF
TRBD1	TRBJ1-1	TRBV7-3	CASSLDRVGGTEAFF
TRBD1	TRBJ2-5	TRBV6-1	CASSGAWTGGRETQYF
TRBD2	TRBJ2-2	TRBV7-8	CASSLRRRGGANTGELFF
TRBD1	TRBJ1-4	TRBV4-1	CASSPQGGGGATNEKLFF
NA	TRBJ1-5	TRBV10-2	CASSEFAAAPLGQPQHF
TRBD2	TRBJ2-3	TRBV20-1	CRVRLAGGVRDTQYF
NA	TRBJ1-1	TRBV3-1	CASSQDGGTLNTEAFF
NA	TRBJ2-2	TRBV20-1	CSARDLGGELFF
NA	TRBJ2-5	TRBV19	CASSIPGETQYF
NA	TRBJ2-2	TRBV5-6	CASSPATRLGVGELFF
NA	TRBJ2-7	TRBV7-2	CASSSEGGGPYEQYF
TRBD2	TRBJ2-7	TRBV6-1	CASSEKPSGKPPGYF
NA	TRBJ2-2	TRBV28	CASSRRTPAITGELFF
TRBD1	TRBJ2-7	TRBV27	CASSLWPGQGSSYEQYF
TRBD1	TRBJ1-5	TRBV10-2	CASSDHGLGGIQPQHF
NA	TRBJ1-1	TRBV2	CASSDRGTYSTRAFF
TRBD1	TRBJ1-2	TRBV28	CASSLSAGTGVFGYTF
TRBD1	TRBJ1-1	TRBV20-1	CSASLGQGMITEAFF